Listed below are T cell receptor beta chains from one sample, sequenced in a study of shared clonotypes between healthy human individuals. Sequencing was performed with immunoSEQ multiplex PCR; in TCRdb, only in-frame clones are kept and a portion is missing. The top ten hold roughly 10% of the sample, which has 150,000 to 200,000 clones, about 66% seen once. The specimen sequenced was memory CD4+ T cells sorted from blood. These receptors were taken from a man aged 25-45 years in good health. The CDR3 runs from the conserved cysteine through the conserved F or W. The D gene is left open where the match is weak. Size is stated for part of the rows, as once, few or many counts, or as a class when the clone is expanded.

J gene,D gene,clone size,V gene,CDR3 DNA,CDR3 protein
TRBJ1-5,TRBD1,-,TRBV19,TGTGCCAGTCAGCCTAGACAGGGGGGCTTAGTCAGACAGCCCCAGCATTTT,CASQPRQGGLVRQPQHF
TRBJ2-5,-,few,TRBV10-3,TGTGCCACGGGCCAGGGGCGACAAGAGACCCAGTACTTC,CATGQGRQETQYF
TRBJ1-3,-,-,TRBV5-4,TGTGCCAGCAGCTTGGCCGGAAAGGACGGTACCCCATTT,CASSLAGKDGTPF
TRBJ1-4,-,few,TRBV6-5,TGTGCCACCAGAAGGGGGTCAGAAAAACTGTTTTTT,CATRRGSEKLFF
TRBJ1-1,-,few,TRBV4-2,TGTGCCAGCAGCCAAGATCAGTCCAGGGGGAACACTGAAGCTTTCTTT,CASSQDQSRGNTEAFF
TRBJ2-3,-,-,TRBV13,TGTGCCAGCAGCTTAACGGCGGGAACTAGCACAGATACGCAGTATTTT,CASSLTAGTSTDTQYF
TRBJ2-6,-,-,TRBV28,TGTGCCAGCAGTTTATTAGGGGTCTCTGGGGCCAACGTCCTGACTTTC,CASSLLGVSGANVLTF
TRBJ1-1,-,-,TRBV7-2,TGTGCCAGCAGCTGGAGTGAGAGCACTGAAGCTTTCTTT,CASSWSESTEAFF
TRBJ1-5,-,many,TRBV28,TGTGCCAGCAGGAGGCCCAATCAGCCCCAGCATTTT,CASRRPNQPQHF
TRBJ1-4,-,-,TRBV5-1,TGCGCCAGCAGCGCTTCGAATGAAAAACTGTTTTTT,CASSASNEKLFF
TRBJ2-2,-,few,TRBV9,TGTGCCAGCAACTATCAGTCGGGGACCCATTTTATCGAGGAGCTGTTTTTT,CASNYQSGTHFIEELFF
TRBJ2-7,TRBD2,-,TRBV5-1,TGCGCCAGCAGACTAGCGGGAGTTGCCTACGAGCAGTACTTC,CASRLAGVAYEQYF
TRBJ2-7,-,many,TRBV29-1,TGCAGCGTTGCCCAGGGGATGGGCGAGCAGTACTTC,CSVAQGMGEQYF
TRBJ2-5,TRBD1,once,TRBV25-1,TGTGCCAGCGGGAAAGAACAGACAGGGGAAGAGACCCAGTACTTC,CASGKEQTGEETQYF
TRBJ1-5,-,-,TRBV15,TGTGCCACCAGCAGAGATAGGAGGATTCAGCCCCAGCATTTT,CATSRDRRIQPQHF
TRBJ1-1,-,-,TRBV5-4,TGTGCCAGCAGCCACCGACAGCGGGGGCCCGTGGACACTGAAGCTTTCTTT,CASSHRQRGPVDTEAFF
TRBJ2-1,-,-,TRBV7-8,TGTGCCAGCAGCTTAGGGCCGGGAGCGGACAATGAGCAGTTCTTC,CASSLGPGADNEQFF
TRBJ1-5,-,-,TRBV6-5,TGTGCCAGCAGCAGGGCTGGGGATCAGCCCCAGCATTTT,CASSRAGDQPQHF
TRBJ1-1,-,-,TRBV2,TGTGCCAGCAGTGAAGCGGCCAGACAGGCAGGTGTAGCTTTCTTT,CASSEAARQAGVAFF
TRBJ1-5,-,-,TRBV5-1,TGCGCCAGCAGCGAAGGTGGACGGGGAAGCAATCAGCCCCAGCATTTT,CASSEGGRGSNQPQHF
TRBJ2-1,-,few,TRBV7-8,TGTGCCAGCAGCTTAGCGCTCGAGCGTATTAATGAGCAGTTCTTC,CASSLALERINEQFF
TRBJ2-1,TRBD2,-,TRBV11-2,TGTGCCAGCAGCATGTTAGCGGGGAGTGGTCATGAGCAGTTCTTC,CASSMLAGSGHEQFF
TRBJ2-2,-,-,TRBV7-8,TGTGCCAGCAGCTTAGGGCCCCAGGGCCCAGGAGGGGAGCTGTTTTTT,CASSLGPQGPGGELFF
TRBJ2-3,TRBD2,-,TRBV9,TGTGCCAGCAGCGTAGTCTCGGGGGGTGCAGATACGCAGTATTTT,CASSVVSGGADTQYF
TRBJ2-7,-,-,TRBV7-2,TGTGCCAGCAGCCAGAGGGCGGCGGCCTACGAGCAGTACTTC,CASSQRAAAYEQYF
TRBJ2-1,-,-,TRBV7-9,TGTGCCAGCAGCTTAGGATGGGAAGGGACTGAGCAGTTCTTC,CASSLGWEGTEQFF
TRBJ2-3,-,-,TRBV27,TGTGCCAGCAGTTCCCGGACGGGCACAGATACGCAGTATTTT,CASSSRTGTDTQYF
TRBJ2-7,-,-,TRBV6-1,TGTGCCAGCAGTGAGTGGCTAGAACACTACGAGCAGTACTTC,CASSEWLEHYEQYF
TRBJ1-5,-,few,TRBV6-6,TGTGCCAGCAGTTACCGGTCAACACGGGGGCATCAGCCCCAGCATTTT,CASSYRSTRGHQPQHF
TRBJ1-1,-,-,TRBV27,TGTGCCAGCAGTTTATCGGGGCGGAACACTGAAGCTTTCTTT,CASSLSGRNTEAFF
TRBJ2-1,TRBD1,-,TRBV7-2,TGTGCCAGCAGCTTAGGATCGGGACAGAGCTCCTACAATGAGCAGTTCTTC,CASSLGSGQSSYNEQFF
TRBJ2-1,-,-,TRBV4-3,TGCGCCAGCAGCCCCGACAGTTATTCCTACAATGAGCAGTTCTTC,CASSPDSYSYNEQFF
TRBJ2-7,TRBD2,-,TRBV28,TGTGCCAGCAGTTTATTTCGGGACTACTCCTACGAGCAGTACTTC,CASSLFRDYSYEQYF
TRBJ2-1,TRBD2,once,TRBV5-1,TGCGCCAGCAGCTTTAGGCCTAGCGGTAACTATGAGCAGTTCTTC,CASSFRPSGNYEQFF
TRBJ2-4,-,-,TRBV6-5,TGTGCCAGCAGTTTCGTTCGCGACATTCAGTACTTC,CASSFVRDIQYF
TRBJ2-7,-,-,TRBV10-1,TGCGCCAGCAGTGAGTCGAATGCTCCCGGATTATTGGCTGGCACCGGGCGATGTGCCGAGCAGTACTTC,CASSESNAPGLLAGTGRCAEQYF
TRBJ2-1,TRBD2,-,TRBV5-8,TGTGCCAGCAGCTTCGGCGGGAGGGCGCCGTTGAATGAGCAGTTCTTC,CASSFGGRAPLNEQFF
TRBJ2-5,TRBD1,-,TRBV19,TGTGCCAGTAGCCCGACAGGGCGTAGAGAGACCCAGTACTTC,CASSPTGRRETQYF
TRBJ2-3,-,-,TRBV5-5,TGTGCCAGCAGCTGGAGCCCATGGACGACAGATACGCAGTATTTT,CASSWSPWTTDTQYF
TRBJ1-2,-,-,TRBV4-2,TGTGCCAGCAGCTTGGCTGGAAACTATGGCTACACCTTC,CASSLAGNYGYTF
TRBJ1-2,TRBD1,-,TRBV7-8,TGTGCCAGCACCCGGGACAGAAACTATGGCTACACCTTC,CASTRDRNYGYTF
TRBJ1-3,-,-,TRBV6-1,TGTGCCAGCCACGTCGCCGGGCCTGGAAACACCATATATTTT,CASHVAGPGNTIYF
TRBJ2-3,-,-,TRBV9,TGTGCCAGCAGAATTGGGACGGAGCCGGCAGATACGCAGTATTTT,CASRIGTEPADTQYF
TRBJ1-3,-,-,TRBV7-8,TGTGCCAGCAGTCCCATACTTGGAAACACCATATATTTT,CASSPILGNTIYF